A single sample is the source of the 27 T cell receptor beta chains below, sequenced in a study of T cell clusters in autoimmune cytopenias. One tube held mixed TRB-A and TRB-B primer pools for touch-down PCR. Following a re-call of the multiplex PCR reads, TCRdb has one entry per CDR3 protein and lacks DNA. The sample shows about 6,000 distinct CDR3 sequences, and 19% sits with its ten largest clones. Each sample's input was 200 to 300 ng genomic DNA, some 40,000 genome equivalents. Sequenced input: peripheral blood. The origin of the receptors is a human donor with an autoimmune cytopenia or autoimmune hepatitis (not recorded which).

This clonotype counts as medium-sized by frequency. The chain uses TRBV12-3 or TRBV12-4 and TRBJ2-5; TCRdb's D call, TRBD2, is unchecked because there is no DNA. The CDR3 runs to 14 residues. The CDR3 reads CASSQRGVGETQYF.

By frequency, this clonotype is medium-sized. The V gene is TRBV27, the J gene TRBJ1-2. The germline gives CDR1 MNHEY, CDR2 SMNVEV (reference sequence). This CDR3 spans 15 amino acids. The CDR3 here is CASMRLLGRFGGYTF.

This chain connects TRBV6-5 to TRBJ1-2; TCRdb's assignment of TRBD1 cannot be checked, as there is no DNA. Germline CDR1 is MNHEY and CDR2 is SVGAGI. The CDR3 is 14 residues long. CDR3 residues: CASSLPGVNYGYTF.

The chain combines TRBV12-3 or TRBV12-4 with TRBJ2-3; TCRdb's D call, TRBD2, is unchecked because there is no DNA. CDR3 length equals 18 residues. CDR3: CASTRGGSGGLGTDTQYF.

Judged by frequency, this clonotype is medium-sized. V is TRBV11-3 and J is TRBJ1-3; with no DNA, the TCRdb D assignment of TRBD1 cannot be verified. The germline gives CDR1 SGHNT, CDR2 YENEEA. The CDR3 contains 17 residues. The CDR3 sequence is CASSLPGQGYSGNTIYF.

The chain joins TRBV10-3 to TRBJ1-2; there is no DNA to check the TCRdb D call of TRBD1. The germline V gene encodes CDR1 ENHRY and CDR2 SYGVKD. The CDR3 loop spans 15 amino acids. The CDR3 here is CAISAGQGTSYGYTF.

The chain recombines TRBV10-3 with TRBJ2-5; TCRdb's D call of TRBD1 is untestable without DNA. Germline values: CDR1 ENHRY, CDR2 SYGVKD. The CDR3 runs to 13 residues. The CDR3 protein is CAIGQPDPETQYF.

The V call is TRBV6-6, the J call TRBJ1-5; TCRdb names TRBD1, which stays unverified in the absence of DNA. The CDR3 totals 15 residues. CDR1 MNHNY and CDR2 SVGAGI come from the germline V gene (reference sequence). CDR3 residues: CASSAPTGGDQPQHF.

This clonotype is deemed medium-sized by its frequency. The chain carries TRBV6-5 and TRBJ1-5; TCRdb reports TRBD1, a call that lacks DNA to check it against. Germline V gene lookup returns CDR1 MNHEY and CDR2 SVGAGI. The CDR3 is made up of 14 amino acids. CDR3 in amino acids: CASSSGQAARPQHF.

The V call is TRBV5-4, the J call TRBJ1-2; TCRdb's assignment of TRBD1 cannot be checked, as there is no DNA. This CDR3 has 14 residues. Germline CDR1 and CDR2: SGHNT and YYREEE (reference sequence). CDR3 sequence: CASSLGGANYGYTF. The full variable domain, in which reference TRBV5-4 and TRBJ1-2 provide the parts outside the CDR3, is ETGVTQSPTHLIKTRGQQVTLRCSSQSGHNTVSWYQQALGQGPQFIFQYYREEENGRGNFPPRFSGLQFPNYSSELNVNALELDDSALYLCASSLGGANYGYTFGSGTRLTVV.

This sequence joins TRBV6-5 and TRBJ2-3; the TCRdb call, TRBD2, lacks DNA for checking. The CDR3 spans 14 residues. Germline V gene data show CDR1 as MNHEY and CDR2 as SVGAGI. CDR3 protein: CASAAAGATDTQYF.

By frequency, this clonotype is medium-sized (0.01 to 0.1%). The chain recombines TRBV30 with TRBJ1-4; with no DNA, the TCRdb D assignment of TRBD1 cannot be verified. The germline gives CDR1 GTSNPN, CDR2 SVGIG (reference sequence). This CDR3 spans 13 amino acids. CDR3 region: CAWSVLGSGGLFF.

This clonotype shows up as medium-sized (0.01 to 0.1%) by frequency. The chain has TRBV29-1 and TRBJ1-2; with no DNA, the TCRdb D assignment of TRBD1 cannot be verified. Germline-derived CDR1 and CDR2 are SQVTM and ANQGSEA. This CDR3 has 11 residues. This chain's CDR3 is CSVPLGYGYTF.

V usage is TRBV6-6 and J usage is TRBJ1-2. The CDR3 consists of 13 residues. In germline, CDR1 is MNHNY, CDR2 SVGAGI (reference sequence). CDR3 sequence reads: CASRPDRRYGYTF.

CDR3 amino acids: CASSFSTDTQYF. The rearrangement links TRBV7-2 to TRBJ2-3. This CDR3 comprises 12 residues. CDR1 is SGHTA and CDR2 is FQGNSA in the germline V gene.

J is TRBJ1-5 and V is TRBV19; TCRdb names TRBD1, which stays unverified in the absence of DNA. CDR3 length: 15 amino acids. Germline values: CDR1 LNHDA, CDR2 SQIVND (reference sequence). CDR3 loop: CASSVRDLGGQPQHF.

V gene TRBV11-3 combines with J gene TRBJ2-7; TCRdb outputs TRBD1, but without DNA this stays unchecked. The length of the CDR3 is 15 residues. Germline V CDR1 and CDR2: SGHNT, YENEEA. This CDR3 is CASSLPTTGLGEQYF. Full variable domain (outside the CDR3, taken from reference TRBV11-3 and TRBJ2-7): EAGVVQSPRYKIIEKKQPVAFWCNPISGHNTLYWYLQNLGQGPELLIRYENEEAVDDSQLPKDRFSAERLKGVDSTLKIQPAELGDSAVYLCASSLPTTGLGEQYFGPGTRLTVT.

The chain uses TRBV18 and TRBJ1-6. The CDR3 is made up of 16 amino acids. Germline CDR1 reads KGHSH; CDR2 reads LQKENI. The CDR3 is CASSPSAANSATPLNF.

This clonotype is identified as medium-sized from frequency. V and J are TRBV27 and TRBJ2-3; the D call from TCRdb, TRBD1, cannot be confirmed without DNA. Germline values: CDR1 MNHEY, CDR2 SMNVEV (reference sequence). The CDR3 is 16 residues long. This chain's CDR3 is CASSRLDRRSTDTQYF.

The chain combines TRBV5-5 with TRBJ1-2; TCRdb designates TRBD1, a call that cannot be tested without DNA. The CDR3 contains 16 residues. CDR1 and CDR2 from the germline V gene are SGHKS and YYEKEE (reference sequence). The CDR3 reads CASSPGSGTGSYGYTF.

By frequency, this clonotype registers medium-sized. The chain carries TRBV6-6 and TRBJ2-3. The CDR3 is 12 residues long. CDR1 MNHNY and CDR2 SVGAGI come from the germline V gene (reference sequence). The CDR3 reads CASSLGTDTQYF.

Judged by frequency, this clonotype is medium-sized. This rearrangement joins TRBV6-4 to TRBJ2-1; lacking DNA, the TRBD2 call made by TCRdb goes unchecked. Germline loops: CDR1 MRHNA, CDR2 SNTAGT. This CDR3 has 14 residues. The CDR3 loop reads CASSDRGGNDEQFF.

This clonotype counts as medium-sized by frequency. This chain connects TRBV30 to TRBJ1-2; TCRdb lists TRBD1, though no DNA is available to test this call. Looked up from germline, CDR1 is GTSNPN and CDR2 is SVGIG (reference sequence). There are 14 residues in the CDR3. This CDR3 is CAWSRLAGVDGYTF.

By frequency, this clonotype is medium-sized (0.01 to 0.1%). The genes are TRBV12-3 or TRBV12-4 and TRBJ2-5; the D call of TRBD2 rests on TCRdb alone, since no DNA is present to check it. The CDR3 is 15 amino acids. CDR3 amino acids: CASSPRLASSETQYF.

The chain combines TRBV5-6 with TRBJ1-2; TCRdb indicates TRBD1, and absent DNA this call remains unverified. This CDR3 is 16 amino acids long. The germline V gene encodes CDR1 SGHDT and CDR2 YYEEEE. The CDR3 spells CASSSAGGSINYGYTF.

The chain employs TRBV13 and TRBJ2-3; TCRdb proposes TRBD1, but this gene call is untestable without DNA. The CDR3 has 14 amino acids. Germline CDR1 and CDR2: PRHDT and FYEKMQ (reference sequence). CDR3 in amino acids: CASGGAQSTDTQYF.

Considering frequency, this clonotype is medium-sized. This chain uses TRBV27 with TRBJ2-5; lacking DNA, the TRBD2 call made by TCRdb goes unchecked. The CDR3 is 17 amino acids. The V gene's germline CDR1 is MNHEY and CDR2 SMNVEV (reference sequence). The CDR3 region is CASSSQSGGYIRETQYF.